One and the same sample provided the 17 T cell receptor beta chains below, sequenced in a study of T cell repertoires in aging, cancer and after chemotherapy. Amplification of TCR beta used genomic DNA extracted from peripheral blood. TRB rearrangements spanning V, D and J were amplified using mixed TRB-A/B primers. From the multiplex PCR reads, TCRdb called clonotypes with MiXCR, one entry per CDR3 protein. Of several thousand distinct CDR3 sequences detected, around 40% appear once; the ten largest clones hold over 40%. The source material was blood. These TCRs come from a human donor with a blood cancer.

This chain links TRBV29-1 with TRBJ1-1; D call uncertain. The CDR3 totals 12 residues. V gave up 4 bases and J gave up 5 bases, with 11 bases separating them. Looked up from germline, CDR1 is SQVTM and CDR2 is ANQGSEA. The CDR3 here is CSVAVRGTEAFF. The CDR3 DNA is TGCAGCGTTGCGGTCCGCGGAACTGAAGCTTTCTTT.

The chain has TRBV20-1 and TRBJ2-5, with D perhaps given as TRBD1 or TRBD2 (5 bases each). CDR1 is DFQATT, CDR2 SNEGSKA, per germline (reference sequence). This CDR3 has 11 amino acids. Trimming left V 6 bases short and J 5 bases short, with 10 bases between. The CDR3 DNA sequence: TGCAGTGCCCATCGGGGCGAGACCCAGTACTTC. It codes for CSAHRGETQYF.

The chain is built from TRBV11-1 and TRBJ1-6; possible D gene TRBD1, 5 bases. V lost 6 bases, J lost 9 bases, and 15 bases lay in between. The CDR3 is 14 residues long. Looked up from germline, CDR1 is SGHAT and CDR2 is FQDESV (reference sequence). The CDR3 nucleotides are TGTGCCAGCAGGCCTGGGGCAGCGGGTTCACCCCTCCACTTT. This gives the protein CASRPGAAGSPLHF.

This clonotype was seen a few times. The chain carries TRBV15 and TRBJ2-7; perhaps D is TRBD1 or TRBD2 (5 bases each). Trimming pared 3 bases from V and 7 bases from J, leaving 13 bases between. The germline V gene has CDR1 LNHNV and CDR2 YYDKDF (reference sequence). CDR3 size: 13 residues. The CDR3 spells CATSRGTEVEQYF. CDR3 coding DNA: TGTGCCACCAGCAGGGGGACCGAGGTGGAGCAGTACTTC.

Only a few counts were recorded for this clonotype. J is TRBJ2-2 and V is TRBV19; 7 bases line up with TRBD1. Germline V CDR1 and CDR2: LNHDA, SQIVND (reference sequence). This CDR3 contains 16 residues. V lost 5 bases and J lost 7; bases outside the gene matches: 13. The CDR3 sequence: CASSQGTAPRYGELFF. CDR3 coding DNA: TGTGCCAGTAGTCAAGGGACAGCCCCTAGGTACGGGGAGCTGTTTTTT.

The gene calls are TRBV6-5 and TRBJ2-7; 12 bases match TRBD1. CDR1 and CDR2 (germline): MNHEY, SVGAGI. This CDR3 is built from 15 residues. The V gene end was trimmed by 2 bases and the J gene end by 2 bases; junction bases not matched to a gene: 1. Here the CDR3 DNA reads TGTGCCAGCAGTTACCGGGACAGGGGGCCCTACGAGCAGTACTTC. Its protein product is CASSYRDRGPYEQYF.

V is TRBV6-1 and J is TRBJ2-7; TRBD1 or TRBD2 may be the D gene (6 bases each). The CDR3 sequence is 14 residues long. Germline CDR1 MNHNS, CDR2 SASEGT. V was shortened by 5 bases and J by 6 bases, with 17 bases between the two germline ends. CDR3 DNA: TGTGCCAGCAGTTTCCGAGCGGAGGGGGGCGAGCAGTACTTC. Translated, it gives CASSFRAEGGEQYF.

J is TRBJ2-5 and V is TRBV12-3 or TRBV12-4; D is ambiguous. V lost 6 bases, J lost 1 base, and 15 bases lay in between. The CDR3 sequence is 15 residues long. CDR3 DNA: TGTGCCAGCAGAACCAACTCCGTGACCCAAGAGACCCAGTACTTC. Translating gives CASRTNSVTQETQYF.

Here the CDR3 DNA reads TGTGCCAGTAGTCTCATCTCGGGACAGGGGGCACAAAATGAGCAGTTCTTC. Translation: CASSLISGQGAQNEQFF. The rearrangement joins TRBV19 to TRBJ2-1; 12 nucleotides align to TRBD1. Trimming removed 5 bases from V and 7 bases from J; junction bases left unmatched: 12. This CDR3 has 17 amino acids. Germline values: CDR1 LNHDA, CDR2 SQIVND (reference sequence).

This chain uses TRBV6-2 or TRBV6-3 with TRBJ1-2, with TRBD1 as a possible D gene (6 bases). This CDR3 has 14 amino acids. The germline V gene encodes CDR1 MNHEY and CDR2 SVGEGT. Between the trimmed V and J ends, which lost 5 bases and 8 bases, there was a span of 18 bases. CDR3 region: CASSHPPRGHGYTF. CDR3 nucleotides: TGTGCCAGCAGTCACCCGCCCAGGGGCCACGGCTACACCTTC.

This clonotype came up a few times. The V and J genes are TRBV12-3 or TRBV12-4 and TRBJ2-2, with a tentative D call TRBD2 (5 bases). CDR3 length equals 15 residues. Trimming removed 0 bases at V and 4 bases at J, with 9 bases between. The CDR3: CASSLAGVGTGELFF. The CDR3 region has the DNA TGTGCCAGCAGTTTAGCCGGGGTTGGCACCGGGGAGCTGTTTTTT.

This clonotype was found a few times. The gene calls are TRBV27 and TRBJ2-7, with 12 bases aligning to TRBD2. J lost 3 bases, V lost 4 bases, and 4 bases had no gene match. This CDR3 has 15 residues. In germline, CDR1 is MNHEY, CDR2 SMNVEV (reference sequence). The CDR3 coding sequence is TGTGCCAGCAGTTCCCAGACTAGCGGGAGCTACGAGCAGTACTTC. Translation: CASSSQTSGSYEQYF.

This chain connects TRBV6-5 to TRBJ2-5, with TRBD2 identical over 11 bases. This CDR3 spans 16 amino acids. V shed 7 bases, J shed 2 bases, and the junction held 9 bases outside the gene matches. Germline V lookup: CDR1 MNHEY, CDR2 SVGAGI. CDR3 DNA sequence: TGTGCCAGCAACTTCTTTGGGACTAGCGGACAAGAGACCCAGTACTTC. This sequence encodes CASNFFGTSGQETQYF.

The J gene is TRBJ2-7, the V gene TRBV19, with a weak D call TRBD1 (7 bases). Germline loops: CDR1 LNHDA, CDR2 SQIVND (reference sequence). The CDR3 consists of 14 residues. The germline V and J ends were trimmed by 3 bases and 5 bases, with 14 bases remaining between them. This CDR3 reads CASSMLDREDEQYF. CDR3 nucleotide sequence: TGTGCCAGTAGTATGTTAGACAGGGAGGACGAGCAGTACTTC.

There are a few counts of this clonotype. The V gene is TRBV27, the J gene TRBJ2-3; TRBD1 is a possible D gene (6 bases). Per germline, CDR1 MNHEY and CDR2 SMNVEV (reference sequence). The V end lost 4 bases, the J end lost 6 bases, and 8 bases lay between the germline ends. CDR3 size: 12 residues. CDR3: CASSWGRDTQYF. CDR3 DNA sequence: TGTGCCAGCAGTTGGGGGCGGGATACGCAGTATTTT.

This clonotype was counted only a few times. CDR3 protein: CASSRDATDTEAFF. CDR3 coding DNA: TGTGCCAGCAGTCGGGACGCTACGGACACTGAAGCTTTCTTT. The genes are TRBV6-1 and TRBJ1-1; TRBD1 might be the D (5 bases). V was cut by 5 bases and J by 3 bases, with 13 bases left in between. The CDR3 has 14 amino acids. Germline assignment: CDR1 MNHNS and CDR2 SASEGT.

This chain joins TRBV20-1 and TRBJ2-7; D is perhaps TRBD2 (6 bases). V was clipped by 6 bases and J by 2 bases, with 20 bases between them. Germline assignment: CDR1 DFQATT and CDR2 SNEGSKA (reference sequence). The CDR3 has 15 amino acids. The CDR3 region is CSAEKAGTPPYEQYF. The CDR3 DNA reads TGCAGTGCGGAAAAGGCGGGAACCCCCCCCTACGAGCAGTACTTC.